Listed below are T cell receptor beta chains from one sample, sequenced in a study of cytomegalovirus exposure and HLA in healthy donors. Only in-frame clones appear in the TCRdb table, and some are missing; sequencing was by immunoSEQ multiplex PCR. The repertoire consists of 110,000 to 150,000 clones, with approximately 80% occurring once and the leading ten covering about 3.7%. Material for sequencing was PBMCs. Receptors were obtained from a male donor in good health and CMV-seronegative. The CDR3 runs from the conserved cysteine through the conserved F or W. Each record gives: D gene, J gene, V gene, clone size, CDR3 DNA, CDR3 protein. A D gene is named only where the DNA matches it firmly. Clone size is stated in some rows and not others, as once, few, many or a class when expanded.

TRBD1	TRBJ2-7	TRBV7-9	-	TGTGCCAGCAGCCTCGACAGGGGCTCCTACGAGCAGTACTTC	CASSLDRGSYEQYF
TRBD2	TRBJ2-3	TRBV5-4	-	TGTGCCAGCAGCTTGGGGACTAGCGGGAGGGCCCTTTTAGATACGCAGTATTTT	CASSLGTSGRALLDTQYF
TRBD1	TRBJ1-4	TRBV2	-	TGTGCCAGCAGTATGGACAGGGGCGCAACTAATGAAAAACTGTTTTTT	CASSMDRGATNEKLFF
TRBD2	TRBJ2-1	TRBV10-3	-	TGTGCCATCAGTCAAGGGACTAGCGGATCTTTCAATGAGCAGTTCTTC	CAISQGTSGSFNEQFF
-	TRBJ2-7	TRBV7-9	-	TGTTCCAGCAGCTTCGACGGAGCAAATACCTACGAGCAGTACTTC	CSSSFDGANTYEQYF
-	TRBJ2-1	TRBV6-5	-	TGTGCCAGCAGTTACTTACAGGGAAGTAGGAATGAGCAGTTCTTC	CASSYLQGSRNEQFF
TRBD2	TRBJ2-3	TRBV11-2	-	TGTGCCAGCAGCTTTACTAGCGCCGGCACAGATACGCAGTATTTT	CASSFTSAGTDTQYF
-	TRBJ2-3	TRBV5-1	-	TGCGCCAGCAGCGGAAGACGGGGAGATACGCAGTATTTT	CASSGRRGDTQYF
TRBD2	TRBJ2-1	TRBV6-6	few	TGTGCCAGCAGTTACGGGCGGGAGGCCAATGAGCAGTTCTTC	CASSYGREANEQFF
TRBD2	TRBJ2-7	TRBV6-1	-	TGTGCCAGCAGTGAAGCTATGAGCGGGGCATCCTACGAGCAGTACTTC	CASSEAMSGASYEQYF
TRBD1	TRBJ1-5	TRBV2	-	TGTGCCAGCACCCTGTACAGGGGGGCGGGTGATGGCAATCAGCCCCAGCATTTT	CASTLYRGAGDGNQPQHF
TRBD1	TRBJ2-3	TRBV5-6	once	TGTGCCAGCAGTAATGGACAGGTCACAGATACGCAGTATTTT	CASSNGQVTDTQYF
-	TRBJ2-3	TRBV5-1	-	TGCGCCAGCAGCTTGGCTAGCCGAAGCACAGATACGCAGTATTTT	CASSLASRSTDTQYF
-	TRBJ1-1	TRBV6-1	-	TGTGCCAGCAGTGAAAATGGAGCGGGTACTGAAGCTTTCTTT	CASSENGAGTEAFF
-	TRBJ1-1	TRBV7-8	few	TGTGCCACTGGAGGGGTGAGGATGAACACTGAAGCTTTCTTT	CATGGVRMNTEAFF
-	TRBJ2-4	TRBV19	-	TGTGCCAGTCGTCAGGGGCGTTCAGGCATTCAGTACTTC	CASRQGRSGIQYF
-	TRBJ1-1	TRBV2	-	TGTGCCAGCAGTGACGGGGGGAGATTAGGCACTGAAGCTTTCTTT	CASSDGGRLGTEAFF